This passage covers 12 T cell receptor beta chains from one sample sequenced in a study of T cells in Graves' hyperthyroidism and ophthalmopathy. It was RNA transcripts that yielded the amplified TCR beta CDR3 regions. The HTBI primer set drove a first-round RT-PCR of the TCR CDR3. MiXCR was run by TCRdb on the multiplex PCR reads, yielding one entry per CDR3 protein. The sample carries approximately 490,000 distinct CDR3 sequences, under 25% recorded once. Sequencing was done on a sample of blood. All receptors derive from a woman in her 70s with Graves' ophthalmopathy.

This clonotype was observed a few times. This rearrangement joins TRBV12-3 or TRBV12-4 to TRBJ1-4; D is perhaps TRBD1 (5 bases). The CDR3 is 15 amino acids. Trimming left V 2 bases short and J 8 bases short, with 15 bases between. CDR3 in DNA: TGTGCCAGCAGTTTATTCCCCCAGGGAGAGGAAAAACTGTTTTTT. Encoded protein: CASSLFPQGEEKLFF.

The gene calls are TRBV6-1 and TRBJ1-2; D perhaps matches TRBD1 (6 bases). Trimming removed 7 bases from V and 0 bases from J, with 12 bases in between. In germline, CDR1 is MNHNS, CDR2 SASEGT. CDR3 size: 14 residues. CDR3 loop: CASMKGDTNYGYTF. Here the CDR3 DNA reads TGTGCCAGCATGAAGGGGGACACTAACTATGGCTACACCTTC.

About this clonotype: This could be a read error, since a much larger clone is one nucleotide away. The V call is TRBV11-2, the J call TRBJ1-1; no definite D call. CDR3 length equals 15 residues. Germline loops: CDR1 SGHAT, CDR2 FQNNGV. As DNA, the CDR3 is TGTGCCAGCAGCTTAGATCCCGCAGGATACACTGAAGCTCTCTTT. Translation: CASSLDPAGYTEALF.

The chain recombines TRBV7-2 with TRBJ1-4, with a weak D call TRBD1 (6 bases). Germline V gene sequence: CDR1 SGHTA, CDR2 FQGNSA. V shed 6 bases and J shed 8 bases, with 13 bases lying between them. The CDR3 loop spans 13 amino acids. This CDR3 reads CASRLWTEEKLFF. In DNA form, the CDR3 reads TGTGCCAGCAGACTATGGACAGAAGAAAAACTGTTTTTT.

The chain combines TRBV6-2 or TRBV6-3 with TRBJ1-3; no reliable D call. There are 14 residues in the CDR3. Germline CDR1 MNHEY, CDR2 SVGEGT. The V end lost 7 bases, the J end lost 2 bases, and 12 bases lay between the germline ends. CDR3 nucleotides: TGTGCCAGCAAATGGGAGATAGCTGGAAACACCATATATTTT. It yields the protein CASKWEIAGNTIYF.

V gene TRBV30 combines with J gene TRBJ1-1; D remains unclear. Germline V gene lookup returns CDR1 GTSNPN and CDR2 SVGIG (reference sequence). V was pared by 3 bases and J by 2 bases, with 13 bases between. This CDR3 has 14 residues. The CDR3 spells CAWRLGGYNTEAFF. In DNA, the CDR3 is TGTGCCTGGAGGCTAGGAGGCTATAACACTGAAGCTTTCTTT. The variable domain in full, completed from reference TRBV30 and TRBJ1-1, reads SQTIHQWPATLVQPVGSPLSLECTVEGTSNPNLYWYRQAAGRGLQLLFYSVGIGQISSEVPQNLSASRPQDRQFILSSKKLLLSDSGFYLCAWRLGGYNTEAFFGQGTRLTVV.

The V and J genes are TRBV4-1 and TRBJ2-1; the D is unclear. The CDR3 length is 15 residues. The V end lost 3 bases, the J end lost 3 bases, and 12 bases lay between the germline ends. Germline V gene lookup returns CDR1 MGHRA and CDR2 YSYEKL. This chain's CDR3 is CASSQQAMVYNEQFF. The CDR3 DNA reads TGCGCCAGCAGCCAGCAGGCCATGGTCTACAATGAGCAGTTCTTC.

This clonotype appeared a few times. V usage is TRBV20-1 and J usage is TRBJ2-7; D is unresolved. This CDR3 is 14 amino acids long. Trimming pared 5 bases from V and 5 bases from J, leaving 19 bases between. Germline loops: CDR1 DFQATT, CDR2 SNEGSKA (reference sequence). CDR3 DNA sequence: TGCAGTGCTTCTCCCCGGTTGTTGAGGAACGAGCAGTACTTC. Its translation: CSASPRLLRNEQYF.

This clonotype was seen only a few times. This chain uses TRBV12-3 or TRBV12-4 with TRBJ1-4, with D tentatively TRBD1 (6 bases). The CDR3 spans 15 residues. Trimming left V 3 bases short and J 7 bases short, with 15 bases between. CDR3 amino acids: CASSFGGPGVEKLFF. In nucleotides, the CDR3 is TGTGCCAGCAGTTTCGGGGGGCCGGGGGTTGAAAAACTGTTTTTT.

This chain connects TRBV18 to TRBJ2-7; TRBD1 is a possible D gene (5 bases). Germline V gives CDR1 KGHSH, CDR2 LQKENI. The CDR3 loop spans 14 amino acids. The V gene lost 5 bases and the J gene lost 6 bases, with 17 bases spanning the gap. Here the CDR3 DNA reads TGTGCCAGCTCAACCCTATCGACAGACGCCGAGCAGTACTTC. As protein: CASSTLSTDAEQYF.

This clonotype has ten or more counts. The chain is built from TRBV30 and TRBJ1-1; D unresolved. V was clipped by 3 bases and J by 0 bases, with 5 bases between them. Germline CDR1 is GTSNPN and CDR2 is SVGIG (reference sequence). This CDR3 is built from 12 residues. The CDR3 loop is CAWRRLNTEAFF. The CDR3 DNA sequence: TGTGCCTGGAGAAGGCTGAACACTGAAGCTTTCTTT. Variable domain in full (rest from reference TRBV30 and TRBJ1-1): SQTIHQWPATLVQPVGSPLSLECTVEGTSNPNLYWYRQAAGRGLQLLFYSVGIGQISSEVPQNLSASRPQDRQFILSSKKLLLSDSGFYLCAWRRLNTEAFFGQGTRLTVV.

The CDR3 loop reads CSARDLLAGAYEQYF. The CDR3, as DNA: TGCAGTGCTAGAGATCTTCTAGCGGGAGCCTACGAGCAGTACTTC. The chain couples TRBV20-1 to TRBJ2-7, with 10 bases that match TRBD2. The length of the CDR3 is 15 residues. The V gene's germline CDR1 is DFQATT and CDR2 SNEGSKA (reference sequence). Trimming at V came to 0 bases and at J to 2 bases, leaving 4 bases not matched to a gene.